Described below is a single TCR beta chain sequence and its context. Its cognate antigen is unknown. The sample comes from a study of cytomegalovirus exposure and HLA in healthy donors. Overall study results and limits: As a later analysis showed, several of the most significant clusters appeared to be linked to common viral pathogens. A later analysis showed that HLA-associated TCR beta chains had undergone more clonal expansion than equally common others. Earlier findings revealed that most TCR beta V segments proved productive either about 90% or about 30% of the time.

Primers for the PCR totalled 60 Vbeta and 13 Jbeta. This table comes from immunoSEQ multiplex PCR, and its TCRdb copy is limited to in-frame clones, with some not included. The sample holds 120,000 or so clones; roughly a tenth are singletons and the top ten take just over 4.5%. The junction had 13 bases not matched to a gene; V was cut back by 5 bases and J by 1 base. Germline CDR1 and CDR2: SGHAT and FQNNGV. This CDR3 is 19 amino acids long. This receptor was taken from a young woman in good health and CMV-seropositive. Material for sequencing was PBMCs. The V call is TRBV11-2, the J call TRBJ2-4; 11 nucleotides match TRBD2. CDR3 sequence reads: CASSRSTSGSWQAKNIQYF. DNA of the CDR3: TGTGCCAGCAGCCGTAGTACTAGCGGGAGTTGGCAGGCCAAAAACATTCAGTACTTC.